The 30 T cell receptor beta chains in this list originate from one sample, sequenced in a study of T cell responses to AZD1222 COVID-19 vaccine. Measured with immunoSEQ multiplex PCR; TCRdb has only the in-frame clones, and not every one. This table has 190,000 or so clones, 88% appearing once. Sequencing was performed on peripheral blood, taken 28 days after the second AZD1222 dose. These receptors all come from an adult who received the AZD1222 COVID-19 vaccine.

This chain uses TRBV30 with TRBJ2-3; D not certain. Trimming removed 0 bases at V and 1 base at J, with 8 bases between. Looked up from germline, CDR1 is GTSNPN and CDR2 is SVGIG (reference sequence). This CDR3 comprises 14 residues. The CDR3 sequence is CAWSVRLGTDTQYF. As DNA, the CDR3 is TGTGCCTGGAGTGTACGCTTGGGCACAGATACGCAGTATTTT. The whole variable domain, filled in from reference TRBV30 and TRBJ2-3, reads SQTIHQWPATLVQPVGSPLSLECTVEGTSNPNLYWYRQAAGRGLQLLFYSVGIGQISSEVPQNLSASRPQDRQFILSSKKLLLSDSGFYLCAWSVRLGTDTQYFGPGTRLTVL.

The chain combines TRBV5-1 with TRBJ2-5, with D possibly matching TRBD2 (5 bases). Trimming stripped 2 bases from V and 2 bases from J, with 16 bases between. The CDR3 covers 16 residues. The germline V gene encodes CDR1 SGHRS and CDR2 YFSETQ. The CDR3 is CASSFGVDHQQETQYF. The CDR3 bases are TGCGCCAGCAGCTTCGGGGTGGACCACCAACAAGAGACCCAGTACTTC.

The chain combines TRBV19 with TRBJ1-3; no reliable D call. From germline, CDR1 is LNHDA and CDR2 SQIVND (reference sequence). This CDR3 is built from 13 residues. The V and J ends lost 4 bases and 4 bases respectively, with 8 bases between them. As DNA, the CDR3 is TGTGCCAGTAGTACCTTGGAGGGAAACACCATATATTTT. Its translation: CASSTLEGNTIYF.

This chain joins TRBV6-4 and TRBJ2-7, with D hard to call. Trimming cost V 0 bases and J 0 bases, with 9 bases left between them. Looked up from germline, CDR1 is MRHNA and CDR2 is SNTAGT. The CDR3 length is 15 residues. In DNA form, the CDR3 reads TGTGCCAGCAGTGACTCTGGGGAAAGCTCCTACGAGCAGTACTTC. It yields the protein CASSDSGESSYEQYF.

CDR3 sequence: CASSYRQGRMNTEAFF. CDR3 DNA: TGTGCCAGCAGTTACCGACAGGGGCGTATGAACACTGAAGCTTTCTTT. The rearrangement uses TRBV6-2 or TRBV6-3 and TRBJ1-1; TRBD1 aligns across 8 bases. Trimming took 2 bases from V and 0 from J; bases not matched to a gene: 5. Germline V gene lookup returns CDR1 MNHEY and CDR2 SVGEGT. The CDR3 sequence is 16 residues long.

The CDR3 DNA reads TGTGCCAGCAGACGGGACAGCTCTGGAAACACCATATATTTT. It yields the protein CASRRDSSGNTIYF. The chain carries TRBV6-5 and TRBJ1-3; 7 bases align to TRBD1. V was clipped by 6 bases and J by 0 bases; unmatched bases: 2. The CDR3 totals 14 residues. Germline CDR1 is MNHEY and CDR2 is SVGAGI.

The chain carries TRBV7-3 and TRBJ1-6, with a weak D call TRBD1 (6 bases). This CDR3 has 16 amino acids. With 10 bases removed from V and 3 bases from J, the gap between germline ends came to 19 bases. Germline V gives CDR1 SGHTA, CDR2 FQGTGA. The CDR3 region is CATIGGKGDYNSPLHF. In nucleotides, the CDR3 is TGTGCCACCATAGGGGGAAAAGGGGACTATAATTCACCCCTCCACTTT.

In its sample, this clone was seen once. The chain couples TRBV19 to TRBJ2-3, with TRBD2 matching 8 bases. CDR3 length: 14 amino acids. With V trimmed by 5 bases and J by 2 bases, 3 bases remained unmatched. Germline lookup yields CDR1 LNHDA and CDR2 SQIVND (reference sequence). The DNA for the CDR3 is TGTGCCAGTAGTCTAGCGGGCCCCACAGATACGCAGTATTTT. Encoded protein: CASSLAGPTDTQYF.

The rearrangement joins TRBV7-8 to TRBJ2-6, with TRBD2 matching over 11 bases. Trimming cost V 1 base and J 2 bases; bases outside gene matches: 7. CDR1 and CDR2 (germline): SGHVS, FQNEAQ. CDR3 length: 19 residues. The CDR3 DNA reads as TGTGCCAGCAGCTTAGGTGTACTAGCGGGAGTGACTGGGGCCAACGTCCTGACTTTC. Translation gives CASSLGVLAGVTGANVLTF.

This clone has more than one count but fewer than ten. The rearrangement joins TRBV5-1 to TRBJ2-7, with 9 bases that match TRBD2. Germline CDR1 SGHRS, CDR2 YFSETQ. The CDR3 is 15 amino acids. The V segment lost 4 bases and the J segment 2 bases; nucleotides outside the gene matches: 7. The CDR3 is CASSLGGGRAYEQYF. CDR3 nucleotides: TGCGCCAGCAGCCTTGGAGGCGGGAGGGCCTACGAGCAGTACTTC.

This rearrangement joins TRBV7-8 to TRBJ2-6; the D is unclear. The CDR3 consists of 15 residues. Trimming took 5 bases from V and 4 from J, leaving 12 bases between them. Looked up from germline, CDR1 is SGHVS and CDR2 is FQNEAQ. The CDR3 spells CASSPDSPGANVLTF. In DNA, the CDR3 is TGTGCCAGCAGCCCCGACTCCCCAGGGGCCAACGTCCTGACTTTC.

The chain employs TRBV7-2 and TRBJ2-7, with D perhaps matching TRBD2 (5 bases). This CDR3 contains 14 residues. Trimming removed 1 base from V and 4 bases from J, with 11 bases in between. Looked up from germline, CDR1 is SGHTA and CDR2 is FQGNSA. The CDR3 DNA reads as TGTGCCAGCAGCTTAGGAGGGAACTATTACGAGCAGTACTTC. Protein product: CASSLGGNYYEQYF.

This clone came up once. The rearrangement uses TRBV5-1 and TRBJ2-1, with D perhaps matching TRBD2 (7 bases). V lost 6 bases, J lost 3 bases, and 19 bases lay in between. The CDR3 extends over 16 amino acids. Germline values: CDR1 SGHRS, CDR2 YFSETQ. DNA for the CDR3: TGCGCCAGCACCCCCGGGGGCGGGAGTCTCTACAATGAGCAGTTCTTC. It is translated as CASTPGGGSLYNEQFF.

This CDR3 is CASSLDYGEQYF. The DNA of the CDR3 is TGCGCCAGCAGCTTGGATTATGGCGAGCAGTACTTC. The chain has TRBV5-1 and TRBJ2-7; D unresolved. The CDR3 extends over 12 amino acids. Germline V gene sequence: CDR1 SGHRS, CDR2 YFSETQ. V was clipped by 0 bases and J by 6 bases, with 7 bases between them.

A few counts support this clone. The chain combines TRBV19 with TRBJ1-5; 10 positions agree with TRBD1. Germline lookup yields CDR1 LNHDA and CDR2 SQIVND (reference sequence). The CDR3 extends over 17 amino acids. Trimming took 5 bases from V and 1 from J; bases not matched to a gene: 8. For the CDR3, the DNA is TGTGCCAGTAGTGCCCGGGACAGGGGATTGAGCAATCAGCCCCAGCATTTT. Its translation is CASSARDRGLSNQPQHF.

This chain uses TRBV6-5 with TRBJ2-7, with D possibly being TRBD1 or TRBD2 (5 bases each). Trimming pared 6 bases from V and 2 bases from J, leaving 14 bases between. Germline CDR1 MNHEY, CDR2 SVGAGI. This CDR3 is built from 14 residues. CDR3 DNA: TGTGCCAGCAGCCCCTCCGGGACGGCCTACGAGCAGTACTTC. It is translated as CASSPSGTAYEQYF.

This chain uses TRBV18 with TRBJ2-7, with 8 bases identical to TRBD1. The germline CDR1 and CDR2 sequences are KGHSH and LQKENI. There are 16 residues in the CDR3. The J segment lost 0 bases and the V segment lost 3 bases, leaving 7 bases of the junction unmatched. The CDR3 here is CASSPQTGANSYEQYF. The CDR3 DNA is TGTGCCAGCTCACCGCAGACAGGGGCGAACTCCTACGAGCAGTACTTC.

The chain has TRBV7-2 and TRBJ2-7; possibly TRBD1 or TRBD2 for D (5 bases each). V was shortened by 5 bases and J by 3 bases, with 8 bases between the two germline ends. CDR1 is SGHTA and CDR2 is FQGNSA in the germline V gene. The length of the CDR3 is 12 residues. CDR3 residues: CASSRDRYEQYF. The CDR3 DNA reads TGTGCCAGCAGCCGGGACCGCTACGAGCAGTACTTC.

This clone is a singleton in its sample. V usage is TRBV7-9 and J usage is TRBJ1-2, with D uncertain. The germline V and J ends were trimmed by 3 bases and 6 bases, with 8 bases remaining between them. CDR1 SEHNR and CDR2 FQNEAQ come from the germline V gene (reference sequence). The CDR3 totals 12 residues. The CDR3 here is CASSFDPHGYTF. The CDR3 DNA reads TGTGCCAGCAGCTTTGATCCCCATGGCTACACCTTC.

The chain has TRBV4-1 and TRBJ2-5; D is perhaps TRBD2 (5 bases). The CDR3 consists of 15 residues. Deletions cut 0 bases from V and 3 bases from J, with 11 bases between. CDR1 is MGHRA, CDR2 YSYEKL, per germline. The CDR3 coding sequence is TGCGCCAGCAGCCAAGATGGAGCGGTAGAAGAGACCCAGTACTTC. Translating it yields CASSQDGAVEETQYF.

This chain uses TRBV9 with TRBJ2-7; TRBD2 matches 11 bases. With 3 bases clipped from V and 5 bases from J, the junction kept 10 bases outside the gene matches. The CDR3 consists of 16 residues. Germline V lookup: CDR1 SGDLS, CDR2 YYNGEE. The CDR3 coding sequence is TGTGCCAGCAGCGCTTTTAGCGGGAGGGCCGTCAACGAGCAGTACTTC. Protein product: CASSAFSGRAVNEQYF.

The genes are TRBV6-6 and TRBJ2-7, with D tentatively TRBD2 (7 bases). The CDR3 spans 14 residues. Trimming shortened V by 4 bases and J by 6 bases, and 16 bases separated the two germline ends. CDR1 is MNHNY, CDR2 SVGAGI, per germline (reference sequence). CDR3 nucleotides: TGTGCCAGCAGTTGGGCGGGCGGGGGCGGCGAGCAGTACTTC. The encoded protein is CASSWAGGGGEQYF.

In its sample, this clone was seen once. The chain employs TRBV6-5 and TRBJ2-7; 9 nucleotides agree with TRBD1. The CDR3 has 14 amino acids. CDR1 is MNHEY and CDR2 is SVGAGI in the germline V gene. V shed 8 bases, J shed 9 bases, and the junction held 14 bases outside the gene matches. CDR3 in DNA: TGTGCCAGCGAGTCGAGGACAGGGGCGCCGGGGCAGTACTTC. Residues: CASESRTGAPGQYF.

This rearrangement joins TRBV28 to TRBJ1-1; D gene uncertain. The CDR3 has 13 amino acids. Germline V gene sequence: CDR1 MDHEN, CDR2 SYDVKM. Between the trimmed V and J ends, which lost 7 bases and 1 base, there was a span of 10 bases. The DNA for the CDR3 is TGTGCCAGCACCCAGTGGGGGAACACTGAAGCTTTCTTT. It codes for CASTQWGNTEAFF.

This clone was seen a single time. The chain combines TRBV11-2 with TRBJ2-3; a possible D gene is TRBD2 (6 bases). The V gene lost 4 bases and the J gene lost 4 bases, with 15 bases spanning the gap. Germline V gene data show CDR1 as SGHAT and CDR2 as FQNNGV. This CDR3 contains 15 residues. CDR3 bases: TGTGCCAGCAGCTCCCTGGGCGGGGCCCCAGATACGCAGTATTTT. The encoded protein is CASSSLGGAPDTQYF.

This clone was detected once. The genes are TRBV2 and TRBJ1-5; D might be TRBD1 (5 bases). The length of the CDR3 is 14 residues. From germline, CDR1 is SNHLY and CDR2 FYNNEI. Trimming left V 6 bases short and J 3 bases short, with 12 bases between. The CDR3 DNA sequence: TGTGCCAGCAGGCCAGGGATGCTCAATCAGCCCCAGCATTTT. This sequence encodes CASRPGMLNQPQHF.

The V gene is TRBV6-1, the J gene TRBJ2-1, with 13 bases matching TRBD2. The CDR3 extends over 16 amino acids. V trimming: 0 bases; J trimming: 4 bases; junction bases outside the gene matches: 0. The germline CDR1 and CDR2 sequences are MNHNS and SASEGT. The DNA of the CDR3 is TGTGCCAGCAGTGAAGCGGGACTAGCGGGATACAATGAGCAGTTCTTC. Amino acid sequence: CASSEAGLAGYNEQFF.

The rearrangement links TRBV2 to TRBJ1-5; weak D call: TRBD1 (5 bases). Trimming left V 6 bases short and J 2 bases short, with 11 bases between. Germline loops: CDR1 SNHLY, CDR2 FYNNEI. This CDR3 is built from 14 residues. The CDR3 nucleotides are TGTGCCAGCAGCGCAGGGTCTCGCAATCAGCCCCAGCATTTT. This codes for CASSAGSRNQPQHF.

CDR3 region: CASTMVRGDNEQFF. The CDR3 bases are TGTGCCAGCACCATGGTAAGGGGCGACAATGAGCAGTTCTTC. The V and J genes are TRBV7-8 and TRBJ2-1, with a tentative D call TRBD1 (5 bases). The germline V gene has CDR1 SGHVS and CDR2 FQNEAQ. Trimming took 7 bases from V and 5 from J, leaving 15 bases between them. The CDR3 runs to 14 residues. The whole variable domain, remainder taken from reference TRBV7-8 and TRBJ2-1, is GAGVSQSPRYKVAKRGQDVALRCDPISGHVSLFWYQQALGQGPEFLTYFQNEAQLDKSGLPSDRFFAERPEGSVSTLKIQRTQQEDSAVYLCASTMVRGDNEQFFGPGTRLTVL.

A single count supports this clone. This chain joins TRBV19 and TRBJ1-4, with TRBD1 matching over 8 bases. CDR1 is LNHDA, CDR2 SQIVND, per germline (reference sequence). J gave up 6 bases and V 3 bases, and 6 bases lay outside the gene matches. The CDR3 runs 15 residues. CDR3 in DNA: TGTGCCAGTAGTATTGGTGGGACAGGTCATGAAAAACTGTTTTTT. Amino acid sequence: CASSIGGTGHEKLFF.